This TCR beta chain derives from a study of T cell responses to AZD1222 COVID-19 vaccine. Findings and caveats of the study: The study identified only five to seven AZD1222 recipients as seropositive at baseline. No repertoire was sampled before or during the peak T cell response, only after it. Donors skewed white British and female; clonal diversity was possibly underestimated. Spike-specific TCR breadth and depth went up after people got two AZD1222 doses.

Comment on this clone: As yet, its antigen is unknown.

The assay was immunoSEQ multiplex PCR, and TCRdb's table has in-frame clones only and misses some. The data hold about 140,000 clones, with about 82% observed a single time. CDR3 length: 15 amino acids. The V gene's germline CDR1 is SGHRS and CDR2 YFSETQ. V was trimmed by 5 bases and J by 3 bases, leaving 14 bases between them. This TCR was recovered from an adult who received the AZD1222 COVID-19 vaccine. The sequencing here drew on peripheral blood, taken 28 days after the second AZD1222 dose. This sequence joins TRBV5-1 and TRBJ1-4; D is perhaps TRBD1 (6 bases). In DNA form, the CDR3 reads TGCGCCAGCAGTTTCCTACAGGGATCTAATGAAAAACTGTTTTTT. Its protein is CASSFLQGSNEKLFF.